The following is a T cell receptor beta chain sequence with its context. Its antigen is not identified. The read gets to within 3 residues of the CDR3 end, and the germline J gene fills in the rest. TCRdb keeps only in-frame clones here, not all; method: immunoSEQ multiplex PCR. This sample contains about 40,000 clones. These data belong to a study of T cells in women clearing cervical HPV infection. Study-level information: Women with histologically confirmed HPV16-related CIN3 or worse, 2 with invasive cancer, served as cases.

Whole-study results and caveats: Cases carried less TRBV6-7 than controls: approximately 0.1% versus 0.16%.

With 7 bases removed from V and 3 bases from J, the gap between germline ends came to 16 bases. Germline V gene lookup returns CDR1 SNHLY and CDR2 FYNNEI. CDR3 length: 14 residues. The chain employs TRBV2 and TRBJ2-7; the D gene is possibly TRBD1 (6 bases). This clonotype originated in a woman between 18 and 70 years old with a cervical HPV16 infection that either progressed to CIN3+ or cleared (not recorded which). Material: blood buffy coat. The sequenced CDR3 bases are TGTGCCAGCAAGAAGTCCGGGACAATCTACGAG. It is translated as CASKKSGTIYE. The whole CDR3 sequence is CASKKSGTIYEQYF.